The rows below give T cell receptor beta chains drawn from one sample of a study of molecular identifiers for immune sequencing clone quantification. TCRdb redid the calling of the PCR reads with MiXCR, one entry per CDR3 protein. The repertoire holds about 640,000 distinct CDR3 sequences, with about 20% as singletons. The sequenced sample was naive CD8+ T cells from blood, with Jurkat cell RNA spiked in. All receptors come from a human donor in good health. Some libraries in this study had Jurkat cell RNA spiked in. Both conserved end residues are part of each CDR3. The D gene is left open where the match is weak. Not all rows give a size; the values are once, few, many and, for expanded clones, a class.

CDR3,DNA,V,size,D,J
CASSFGVGTEAFF,TGTGCCAGCAGCTTCGGGGTTGGGACTGAAGCTTTCTTT,TRBV5-5,many,.,TRBJ1-1
CASREVGEQYF,TGTGCCAGCAGAGAAGTCGGCGAGCAGTACTTC,TRBV5-5,many,.,TRBJ2-7
CASSQERGEAYEQYF,TGTGCCAGCAGCCAAGAGCGGGGGGAAGCCTACGAGCAGTACTTC,TRBV3-1,many,TRBD2,TRBJ2-7
CASSFSPGGYEKLFF,TGTGCCAGCAGTTTCTCGCCAGGGGGTTATGAAAAACTGTTTTTT,TRBV12-3/TRBV12-4,many,TRBD1,TRBJ1-4
CASSVGQEAQYF,TGTGCCAGCAGCGTAGGACAAGAGGCCCAGTACTTC,TRBV9,.,.,TRBJ2-5
CASSGLSTEAFF,TGTGCCAGTAGTGGGCTAAGCACTGAAGCTTTCTTT,TRBV19,once,.,TRBJ1-1
CAWSEFNEKLFF,TGTGCCTGGAGTGAGTTTAATGAAAAACTGTTTTTT,TRBV30,many,.,TRBJ1-4
CASSFSRTGHGYTF,TGTGCCAGCAGCTTTTCAAGGACAGGGCATGGCTACACCTTC,TRBV11-2,few,TRBD1,TRBJ1-2
CASSPGTGGVANYGYTF,TGTGCCAGCAGCCCCGGGACAGGGGGCGTCGCTAACTATGGCTACACCTTC,TRBV9,.,TRBD1,TRBJ1-2
CASSKDRVIAPSYEQYF,TGTGCCAGCAGTAAGGACAGGGTAATAGCTCCCTCCTACGAGCAGTACTTC,TRBV12-3/TRBV12-4,.,TRBD1,TRBJ2-7
CASSYVGQGNYGYTF,TGTGCCAGCAGTTACGTGGGACAGGGGAACTATGGCTACACCTTC,TRBV6-5,.,TRBD1,TRBJ1-2
CAGSQDRTVILGAFF,TGTGCCGGCAGCCAAGATAGGACAGTCATATTGGGAGCTTTCTTT,TRBV3-1,.,.,TRBJ1-1
CASRQGNTGELFF,TGTGCCAGCCGACAGGGGAACACCGGGGAGCTGTTTTTT,TRBV5-6,many,TRBD1,TRBJ2-2
CASSQDRAGYTEAFF,TGTGCCAGCAGCCAAGATCGGGCCGGGTACACTGAAGCTTTCTTT,TRBV14,few,.,TRBJ1-1
CASRGQGAYPNTGELFF,TGTGCCAGTAGAGGACAGGGGGCTTACCCGAACACCGGGGAGCTGTTTTTT,TRBV19,few,TRBD1,TRBJ2-2
CASSLAGTTGELFF,TGTGCCAGCAGCTTAGCAGGGACCACCGGGGAGCTGTTTTTT,TRBV7-9,many,.,TRBJ2-2
CASSVEEGPYEQYF,TGTGCCAGCAGCGTAGAGGAGGGACCCTACGAGCAGTACTTC,TRBV9,many,.,TRBJ2-7
CASNRRTGNQPQHF,TGTGCCAGCAACAGGAGGACAGGTAATCAGCCCCAGCATTTT,TRBV11-3,few,TRBD1,TRBJ1-5
CASSSYSGRSADTQYF,TGTGCCAGCAGCAGCTATAGCGGGAGGTCGGCAGATACGCAGTATTTT,TRBV7-3,few,TRBD2,TRBJ2-3
CASSLASHSSADTQYF,TGTGCCAGCAGTTTAGCTTCCCACTCCTCCGCAGATACGCAGTATTTT,TRBV12-3/TRBV12-4,.,.,TRBJ2-3
CSVERWGQNVKIYGYTF,TGCAGCGTTGAGAGGTGGGGACAGAACGTTAAAATCTATGGCTACACCTTC,TRBV29-1,many,TRBD1,TRBJ1-2
CASSNRGGFSDTQYF,TGTGCCAGCAGTAACCGGGGGGGATTCTCCGATACGCAGTATTTT,TRBV6-5,many,TRBD2,TRBJ2-3
CASSFLVGTEKLFF,TGTGCCAGCAGCTTTTTAGTAGGGACTGAAAAACTGTTTTTT,TRBV7-6,many,.,TRBJ1-4
CASSLVWRLTDTQYF,TGTGCCAGCAGCTTAGTCTGGCGGCTCACAGATACGCAGTATTTT,TRBV11-2,many,.,TRBJ2-3
CASSPQREGPHNEQFF,TGTGCCAGCAGCCCCCAGCGGGAGGGGCCCCACAATGAGCAGTTCTTC,TRBV28,many,TRBD2,TRBJ2-1
CASSYSPGSTDTQYF,TGTGCCAGCAGTTATTCCCCAGGAAGCACAGATACGCAGTATTTT,TRBV6-5,few,.,TRBJ2-3
CSAKGTHSYEQYF,TGCAGTGCTAAAGGGACTCACTCCTACGAGCAGTACTTC,TRBV20-1,many,.,TRBJ2-7
CASSFTAGGAGNTIYF,TGTGCCAGCAGCTTCACCGCCGGGGGGGCTGGAAACACCATATATTTT,TRBV7-2,many,.,TRBJ1-3
CASSPDRVNEKLFF,TGTGCCAGCAGTCCCGACAGGGTTAATGAAAAACTGTTTTTT,TRBV6-2/TRBV6-3,many,TRBD1,TRBJ1-4
CASSYDGGTGTQYF,TGTGCCAGCAGTTATGATGGGGGCACAGGTACGCAGTATTTT,TRBV6-5,.,.,TRBJ2-3
CASTHQCRRTVDTQYF,TGTGCCAGCACTCACCAATGCCGCAGGACGGTGGATACGCAGTATTTT,TRBV6-4,many,.,TRBJ2-3